Below, 29 T cell receptor beta chains from the same sample are listed, as sequenced in a study of T cell responses to AZD1222 COVID-19 vaccine. TCRdb keeps only in-frame clones here, not all; method: immunoSEQ multiplex PCR. Seen here are under 200,000 clones, 88% observed once, and the top ten hold roughly a quarter. This material consisted of peripheral blood, taken 28 days after the second AZD1222 dose. Every receptor here comes from an adult who received the AZD1222 COVID-19 vaccine.

This clone was seen a single time. V is TRBV28 and J is TRBJ2-3, with 8 bases matching TRBD1. V lost 3 bases, J lost 1 base, and 6 bases stayed unmatched. This CDR3 region has 16 residues. Germline V gene data show CDR1 as MDHEN and CDR2 as SYDVKM. The CDR3 is CASSFSGGAGTDTQYF. The CDR3 coding sequence is TGTGCCAGCAGTTTTTCAGGGGGCGCGGGCACAGATACGCAGTATTTT.

J is TRBJ2-1 and V is TRBV5-8; D call uncertain. Looked up from germline, CDR1 is SGHTS and CDR2 is YDEGEE. This CDR3 comprises 14 residues. V dropped 8 bases and J dropped 2 bases, with 14 bases sitting between them. The CDR3, as DNA: TGTGCCAGTATACAAGGGATTACCTACAATGAGCAGTTCTTC. Translation: CASIQGITYNEQFF.

The chain recombines TRBV19 with TRBJ2-3; 7 bases are shared with TRBD2. CDR3 length: 18 amino acids. V gave up 3 bases and J gave up 6 bases; unmatched junction bases: 18. The germline gives CDR1 LNHDA, CDR2 SQIVND (reference sequence). The CDR3 reads CASSMGGGPRITHDTQYF. CDR3 DNA sequence: TGTGCCAGTAGTATGGGGGGGGGACCCCGAATAACACACGATACGCAGTATTTT.

The genes are TRBV28 and TRBJ2-7; a possible D gene is TRBD2 (6 bases). The CDR3 totals 13 residues. The V end was cut by 10 bases, the J end by 3 bases, with 16 bases between. The germline CDR1 and CDR2 sequences are MDHEN and SYDVKM. The CDR3 DNA sequence: TGTGCCACGGAGGGCCCCCTCAACTACGAGCAGTACTTC. As protein: CATEGPLNYEQYF.

The chain carries TRBV5-1 and TRBJ2-5; the match to TRBD1 covers 9 bases. Germline loops: CDR1 SGHRS, CDR2 YFSETQ. V shed 10 bases and J 1 base; nucleotides not matched to a gene: 11. The CDR3 is 15 amino acids. CDR3 nucleotides: TGCGCCGGAAGACAGGGGGTTGGAGTCCAAGAGACCCAGTACTTC. It specifies CAGRQGVGVQETQYF.

This clone was seen a few times. The chain uses TRBV3-1 (or the pseudogene TRBV3-2) and TRBJ1-6, with 10 bases fitting TRBD1. The V and J ends lost 4 bases and 7 bases, in that order; junction bases with no gene match: 7. The CDR3 has 16 residues. Per germline, CDR1 LGHDT and CDR2 YNNKEL (reference sequence). The CDR3 sequence is CASSLPTGGTNSPLHF. In nucleotides, the CDR3 is TGTGCCAGCAGCCTGCCGACAGGGGGCACAAATTCACCCCTCCACTTT.

The rearrangement joins TRBV30 to TRBJ2-6, with TRBD1 matching 9 bases. Losses at the gene ends were 5 bases for V and 4 bases for J; bases not matched to a gene: 9. Germline V gene data show CDR1 as GTSNPN and CDR2 as SVGIG (reference sequence). The CDR3 spans 16 residues. In DNA, the CDR3 is TGTGCCTGGGGGACAGGGAGTACCCCCGGGGCCAACGTCCTGACTTTC. Residues: CAWGTGSTPGANVLTF. Filled out from reference TRBV30 and TRBJ2-6, the complete variable domain reads SQTIHQWPATLVQPVGSPLSLECTVEGTSNPNLYWYRQAAGRGLQLLFYSVGIGQISSEVPQNLSASRPQDRQFILSSKKLLLSDSGFYLCAWGTGSTPGANVLTFGAGSRLTVL.

In its sample, this clone was seen once. J is TRBJ2-7 and V is TRBV12-3 or TRBV12-4, with 8 bases lining up with TRBD2. J was trimmed by 9 bases and V by 6 bases; bases with no gene match: 10. The CDR3 contains 13 residues. CDR3 nucleotide sequence: TGTGCCAGCAGCTTCCCCCCGGGACTAGTGCAGTACTTC. Amino acid sequence: CASSFPPGLVQYF.

The genes are TRBV6-5 and TRBJ1-5; possibly TRBD1 for D (6 bases). V lost 10 bases and J 0 bases, leaving 16 bases between the germline ends. Germline loops: CDR1 MNHEY, CDR2 SVGAGI. This CDR3 has 15 residues. This chain's CDR3 is CATGRGRYSNQPQHF. In DNA form, the CDR3 reads TGTGCCACTGGCAGGGGTCGATATAGCAATCAGCCCCAGCATTTT.

This clone was counted once. This sequence joins TRBV19 and TRBJ2-7, with 10 bases identical to TRBD2. The V and J ends lost 11 bases and 0 bases, in that order; junction bases with no gene match: 4. This CDR3 region has 13 residues. In germline, CDR1 is LNHDA, CDR2 SQIVND (reference sequence). CDR3 sequence (DNA): TGTGCCTCCTCTAGCGGGAGCTCCTACGAGCAGTACTTC. Its translation: CASSSGSSYEQYF.

The chain uses TRBV14 and TRBJ1-6; TRBD1 might be the D (6 bases). V gave up 0 bases and J gave up 1 base, with 10 bases separating them. CDR1 and CDR2 from the germline V gene are SGHDN and FVKESK. CDR3 length: 17 amino acids. DNA of the CDR3: TGTGCCAGCAGCCAAGAATGGGGGCGGTCCTATAATTCACCCCTCCACTTT. Protein sequence: CASSQEWGRSYNSPLHF.

The chain carries TRBV5-1 and TRBJ2-5; 9 bases fit TRBD2. Germline assignment: CDR1 SGHRS and CDR2 YFSETQ. CDR3 length: 16 amino acids. Unmatched junction bases numbered 12, after V lost 4 bases and J lost 5 bases. CDR3 sequence: CASSPEVAGGPETQYF. The CDR3 nucleotides are TGCGCCAGCAGCCCGGAGGTCGCGGGAGGGCCGGAGACCCAGTACTTC.

This clone was seen at least ten times. The V call is TRBV6-1, the J call TRBJ1-1, with no clear D. Germline V gene data show CDR1 as MNHNS and CDR2 as SASEGT. The CDR3 has 13 amino acids. The ends were cut back, 3 bases at V and 0 bases at J, with 5 bases in the middle. This CDR3 reads CASSDTMNTEAFF. CDR3 in DNA: TGTGCCAGCAGTGATACAATGAACACTGAAGCTTTCTTT.

The rearrangement joins TRBV18 to TRBJ2-7, with D perhaps TRBD1 (6 bases). With 3 bases removed from V and 0 bases from J, the gap between germline ends came to 9 bases. CDR1 is KGHSH, CDR2 LQKENI, per germline. This CDR3 contains 14 residues. The CDR3 sequence: CASSPDRYSYEQYF. CDR3 DNA: TGTGCCAGCTCACCCGACAGGTACTCCTACGAGCAGTACTTC.

This clone was seen once. The V and J genes are TRBV7-2 and TRBJ2-5; 8 nucleotides match TRBD2. Germline CDR1 SGHTA, CDR2 FQGNSA. This CDR3 has 16 residues. V lost 5 bases and J lost 5; bases outside the gene matches: 13. DNA for the CDR3: TGTGCCAGCAGCCTCCGGGGAGCGGGAGTGACGGAGACCCAGTACTTC. Residues: CASSLRGAGVTETQYF. Full variable domain (missing parts from reference TRBV7-2 and TRBJ2-5): GAGVSQSPSNKVTEKGKDVELRCDPISGHTALYWYRQSLGQGLEFLIYFQGNSAPDKSGLPSDRFSAERTGGSVSTLTIQRTQQEDSAVYLCASSLRGAGVTETQYFGPGTRLLVL.

This chain links TRBV19 with TRBJ2-7; perhaps D is TRBD1 or TRBD2 (5 bases each). Trimming pared 3 bases from V and 4 bases from J, leaving 13 bases between. Germline CDR1 and CDR2: LNHDA and SQIVND (reference sequence). The CDR3 contains 14 residues. In DNA, the CDR3 is TGTGCCAGTAGTATCCCGGGACCCGTTTACGAGCAGTACTTC. Translation: CASSIPGPVYEQYF.

This chain connects TRBV13 to TRBJ2-2; the match to TRBD2 covers 8 bases. The CDR3 consists of 15 residues. CDR1 is PRHDT, CDR2 FYEKMQ, per germline (reference sequence). The V and J ends lost 2 bases and 1 base, in that order; junction bases with no gene match: 0. In nucleotides, the CDR3 is TGTGCCAGCAGCTTAAGCGGGAGGAACACCGGGGAGCTGTTTTTT. Translating gives CASSLSGRNTGELFF.

The gene calls are TRBV6-1 and TRBJ1-2; D ambiguous. Trimming pared 4 bases from V and 4 bases from J, leaving 19 bases between. Germline CDR1 MNHNS, CDR2 SASEGT. The CDR3 length is 16 residues. Here the CDR3 reads CASSVVAATRGYGYTF. CDR3 coding DNA: TGTGCCAGCAGTGTTGTGGCAGCCACCCGGGGCTATGGCTACACCTTC.

The chain combines TRBV4-3 with TRBJ2-5; possible D gene TRBD2, 6 bases. Germline loops: CDR1 LGHNA, CDR2 YSLEER. The CDR3 is 15 amino acids. V lost 1 base and J 4 bases, leaving 13 bases between the germline ends. The CDR3 DNA follows: TGCGCCAGCAGCCAAGTCGGGCGGGGACGAGAGACCCAGTACTTC. It specifies CASSQVGRGRETQYF.

The chain combines TRBV5-6 with TRBJ2-7, with D perhaps assigned TRBD1 or TRBD2 (5 bases each). Trimming removed 1 base from V and 5 bases from J, with 13 bases in between. The CDR3 totals 14 residues. The germline V gene encodes CDR1 SGHDT and CDR2 YYEEEE. In DNA, the CDR3 is TGTGCCAGCAGCTTGTTGAGGGGCCTACACGAGCAGTACTTC. This gives the protein CASSLLRGLHEQYF.

V and J are TRBV11-2 and TRBJ2-2; 7 bases agree with TRBD2. V dropped 7 bases and J dropped 5; count of bases not matched to a gene: 10. The CDR3 runs 15 residues. CDR1 and CDR2 from the germline V gene are SGHAT and FQNNGV. The CDR3 DNA reads as TGTGCCAGCAAGGGGAGGGCCCCGGGAACCGGGGAGCTGTTTTTT. Protein sequence: CASKGRAPGTGELFF.

This rearrangement joins TRBV6-5 to TRBJ1-5, with TRBD1 as a possible D gene (5 bases). The CDR3 totals 14 residues. The V end was cut by 5 bases, the J end by 6 bases, with 14 bases between. Per the germline V gene, CDR1 is MNHEY and CDR2 is SVGAGI. The CDR3 here is CASSTSGFFQPQHF. As DNA, the CDR3 is TGTGCCAGCAGTACTTCAGGGTTCTTTCAGCCCCAGCATTTT.

V usage is TRBV7-9 and J usage is TRBJ1-5; tentative D call: TRBD1 (5 bases). Germline CDR1 is SEHNR and CDR2 is FQNEAQ (reference sequence). V was pared by 3 bases and J by 2 bases, with 11 bases between. The CDR3 spans 15 residues. The CDR3 region has the DNA TGTGCCAGCAGCTTGGCGGGGACGGGCAATCAGCCCCAGCATTTT. This translates into CASSLAGTGNQPQHF. Together with reference TRBV7-9 and TRBJ1-5, the CDR3 gives the full variable domain: DTGVSQNPRHKITKRGQNVTFRCDPISEHNRLYWYRQTLGQGPEFLTYFQNEAQLEKSRLLSDRFSAERPKGSFSTLEIQRTEQGDSAMYLCASSLAGTGNQPQHFGDGTRLSIL.

The V gene is TRBV12-2, the J gene TRBJ1-2. TRBV12-2 is termed a pseudogene. The CDR3 is 16 amino acids. The CDR3 DNA reads as TGTGCAAGTCGCTTAATATCCAGGGAGAGAGGCTGGGGCTACACCTTC. Translation gives CASRLISRERGWGYTF.

The V call is TRBV28, the J call TRBJ1-5; the match to TRBD1 covers 7 bases. CDR3 length equals 17 residues. Losses at the gene ends were 7 bases for V and 0 bases for J; bases not matched to a gene: 12. Germline CDR1 MDHEN, CDR2 SYDVKM. In nucleotides, the CDR3 is TGTGCCAGCACCGACGGGACAGCTCCTTATAGCAATCAGCCCCAGCATTTT. It translates to CASTDGTAPYSNQPQHF. Combining the CDR3 with reference TRBV28 and TRBJ1-5 gives the whole variable domain DVKVTQSSRYLVKRTGEKVFLECVQDMDHENMFWYRQDPGLGLRLIYFSYDVKMKEKGDIPEGYSVSREKKERFSLILESASTNQTSMYLCASTDGTAPYSNQPQHFGDGTRLSIL.

This clone was observed a handful of times. The CDR3 DNA is TGTGCCAGCAGCTCGACAGGGTCACGTCAGCCCCAGCATTTT. It yields the protein CASSSTGSRQPQHF. This chain links TRBV3-1 (or the pseudogene TRBV3-2) with TRBJ1-5; the match to TRBD1 covers 7 bases. CDR3 length equals 14 residues. The V gene's germline CDR1 is LGHDT and CDR2 YNNKEL (reference sequence). Trimming took 5 bases from V and 6 from J; bases not matched to a gene: 7.

The V call is TRBV12-3 or TRBV12-4, the J call TRBJ2-5, with D perhaps TRBD1 (6 bases). V lost 6 bases to trimming and J lost 2 bases, with 7 bases between them. There are 12 residues in the CDR3. CDR3 sequence reads: CASRGQQETQYF. CDR3 in DNA: TGTGCCAGCAGAGGACAGCAAGAGACCCAGTACTTC.

V usage is TRBV28 and J usage is TRBJ2-7, with D tentatively TRBD1 (5 bases). Germline loops: CDR1 MDHEN, CDR2 SYDVKM. V lost 5 bases and J lost 6, with 14 bases in between. This CDR3 has 13 residues. CDR3 DNA: TGTGCCAGCAGTCCCACGGGCAGGGCCGAGCAGTACTTC. Translating gives CASSPTGRAEQYF.

The rearrangement uses TRBV10-3 and TRBJ2-1; 7 bases agree with TRBD2. V shed 2 bases and J 8 bases; nucleotides not matched to a gene: 3. The V gene's germline CDR1 is ENHRY and CDR2 SYGVKD. This CDR3 contains 13 residues. The CDR3 loop reads CAISETSADEQFF. The DNA for the CDR3 is TGTGCCATCAGTGAGACTAGCGCCGATGAGCAGTTCTTC.